The 21 T cell receptor beta chains presented below share a single source sample, sequenced in a study of control samples from healthy donors and cancer patients. This table comes from immunoSEQ multiplex PCR, and its TCRdb copy is limited to in-frame clones, with some not included. This sample carries 40,000 to 45,000 clones, 70% of them seen once, and the ten largest clones take 15% to 20%. Material for sequencing was formalin-fixed, paraffin-embedded tissue. The origin of the receptors is a male donor with melanoma.

The V and J genes are TRBV12-3 or TRBV12-4 and TRBJ2-2; unclear D gene. The CDR3 length is 13 residues. Trimming cost V 5 bases and J 6 bases, with 10 bases left between them. The CDR3, as DNA: TGTGCCAGCAGTACCGGCGCCCCCGGGGAGCTGTTTTTT. As protein: CASSTGAPGELFF.

The chain combines TRBV28 with TRBJ1-5; D unresolved. In germline, CDR1 is MDHEN, CDR2 SYDVKM. The CDR3 extends over 15 amino acids. The V end was cut by 8 bases, the J end by 4 bases, with 18 bases between. CDR3 amino acids: CASRPGGLGNQPQHF. DNA for the CDR3: TGTGCCAGCCGCCCGGGAGGGTTGGGGAATCAGCCCCAGCATTTT.

V gene TRBV7-3 combines with J gene TRBJ2-2, with 7 bases aligning to TRBD2. The germline V gene has CDR1 SGHTA and CDR2 FQGTGA. The CDR3 totals 16 residues. V shed 1 base and J 5 bases; nucleotides not matched to a gene: 7. The DNA of the CDR3 is TGTGCCAGCAGCTTAATCCCAGGGCGGGGGACCGGGGAGCTGTTTTTT. Its protein product is CASSLIPGRGTGELFF.

The J gene is TRBJ2-1, the V gene TRBV4-2; TRBD1 matches 8 bases. The CDR3 is made up of 15 amino acids. Looked up from germline, CDR1 is LGHNA and CDR2 is YNFKEQ. Trimming took 3 bases from V and 8 from J; bases not matched to a gene: 9. This CDR3 is CASSHQGANIDEQFF. CDR3 sequence (DNA): TGTGCCAGCAGCCACCAGGGGGCAAATATCGATGAGCAGTTCTTC.

The chain carries TRBV5-5 and TRBJ2-6, with D perhaps assigned TRBD1 or TRBD2 (6 bases each). Trimming took off 2 bases at V and 2 bases at J, with 11 bases between the two ends. The V gene's germline CDR1 is SGHKS and CDR2 YYEKEE (reference sequence). CDR3 length: 16 amino acids. This CDR3 reads CASSLAGGPGANVLTF. The CDR3 region has the DNA TGTGCCAGCAGCTTAGCCGGGGGCCCTGGGGCCAACGTCCTGACTTTC. Complete variable domain (other parts from reference TRBV5-5 and TRBJ2-6): DAGVTQSPTHLIKTRGQQVTLRCSPISGHKSVSWYQQVLGQGPQFIFQYYEKEERGRGNFPDRFSARQFPNYSSELNVNALLLGDSALYLCASSLAGGPGANVLTFGAGSRLTVL.

The genes are TRBV11-2 and TRBJ2-5; weak D call: TRBD2 (5 bases). This CDR3 contains 14 residues. V lost 5 bases and J lost 1, with 11 bases in between. In germline, CDR1 is SGHAT, CDR2 FQNNGV. The CDR3 is CASSPGLRQETQYF. The CDR3 nucleotides read TGTGCCAGCAGCCCAGGACTGCGCCAAGAGACCCAGTACTTC.

This clone occurred many times. The chain recombines TRBV27 with TRBJ1-4; TRBD1 matches at 7 bases. The CDR3 loop spans 13 amino acids. J lost 7 bases, V lost 6 bases, and 5 bases had no gene match. The germline CDR1 and CDR2 sequences are MNHEY and SMNVEV (reference sequence). In nucleotides, the CDR3 is TGTGCCAGCAGGACAGGGATGGGTGAAAAACTGTTTTTT. This sequence encodes CASRTGMGEKLFF.

About this clone: One end of the junction fails to match germline, which may point to a read error. The chain carries TRBV5-6 and TRBJ2-7; the D is unclear. The CDR3 extends over 13 amino acids. Germline V gene sequence: CDR1 SGHDT, CDR2 YYEEEE. CDR3 loop: CASSLMWDYEQYF. CDR3 DNA sequence: TGTGCTAGCAGCTTGATGTGGGACTACGAGCAGTACTTC. The full variable domain, with the rest looked up from reference TRBV5-6 and TRBJ2-7, is DAGVTQSPTHLIKTRGQQVTLRCSPKSGHDTVSWYQQALGQGPQFIFQYYEEEERQRGNFPDRFSGHQFPNYSSELNVNALLLGDSALYLCASSLMWDYEQYFGPGTRLTVT.

This chain uses TRBV7-8 with TRBJ2-7; 9 bases align to TRBD2. V gave up 6 bases and J gave up 4 bases; unmatched junction bases: 4. Germline V lookup: CDR1 SGHVS, CDR2 FQNEAQ. This CDR3 contains 13 residues. The CDR3 bases are TGTGCCAGCAGTAGTCTAGCGGGGTACGAGCAGTACTTC. Amino acids: CASSSLAGYEQYF.

The chain uses TRBV3-1 (or the pseudogene TRBV3-2) and TRBJ2-7; a weak D match, TRBD1 (5 bases). This CDR3 contains 13 residues. Germline V gene lookup returns CDR1 LGHDT and CDR2 YNNKEL (reference sequence). V gave up 5 bases and J gave up 4 bases, with 12 bases separating them. In DNA form, the CDR3 reads TGTGCCAGCAGCGCCGAGGCAGGGTACGAGCAGTACTTC. Protein product: CASSAEAGYEQYF.

The chain combines TRBV5-1 with TRBJ2-1; 12 positions agree with TRBD2. The ends lost 4 bases at V and 5 bases at J; junction bases unmatched: 7. CDR3 size: 16 residues. The V gene's germline CDR1 is SGHRS and CDR2 YFSETQ. The CDR3 protein is CASSTLAGGKNNEQFF. CDR3 DNA sequence: TGCGCCAGCAGCACCCTAGCGGGAGGGAAGAACAATGAGCAGTTCTTC. Combining the CDR3 with reference TRBV5-1 and TRBJ2-1 gives the whole variable domain KAGVTQTPRYLIKTRGQQVTLSCSPISGHRSVSWYQQTPGQGLQFLFEYFSETQRNKGNFPGRFSGRQFSNSRSEMNVSTLELGDSALYLCASSTLAGGKNNEQFFGPGTRLTVL.

For this clone: The sample contains more than one DNA sequence encoding this CDR3. The chain links TRBV4-2 to TRBJ2-3, with D perhaps given as TRBD1 or TRBD2 (5 bases each). The germline V and J ends were trimmed by 0 bases and 6 bases, with 10 bases remaining between them. The CDR3 covers 14 residues. Germline V gene data show CDR1 as LGHNA and CDR2 as YNFKEQ. CDR3 region: CASSQDEGRDTQYF. The CDR3 region has the DNA TGTGCCAGCAGCCAAGATGAGGGACGGGATACGCAGTATTTT.

The chain couples TRBV14 to TRBJ2-1; D unclear. V shed 4 bases and J shed 13 bases, with 11 bases lying between them. This CDR3 is 11 amino acids long. Germline assignment: CDR1 SGHDN and CDR2 FVKESK. This CDR3 reads CASSPGVGQFF. CDR3 DNA: TGTGCCAGCAGCCCGGGCGTTGGCCAGTTCTTC.

V and J are TRBV6-5 and TRBJ2-1; D is ambiguous. This CDR3 is 11 amino acids long. Germline-derived CDR1 and CDR2 are MNHEY and SVGAGI. V dropped 8 bases and J dropped 9 bases, with 11 bases sitting between them. The CDR3 is CASWTPGEQFF. DNA for the CDR3: TGTGCCAGCTGGACGCCAGGTGAGCAGTTCTTC.

The CDR3 coding sequence is TGTGCCAGCTCACCACCGGGGGGCTTATACGAGCAGTACTTC. Protein sequence: CASSPPGGLYEQYF. V is TRBV18 and J is TRBJ2-7; D is perhaps TRBD1 or TRBD2 (6 bases each). Germline V gene data show CDR1 as KGHSH and CDR2 as LQKENI. The CDR3 spans 14 residues. The V end was cut by 0 bases, the J end by 4 bases, with 10 bases between.

This clone was seen only a few times. The chain joins TRBV28 to TRBJ2-3, with TRBD2 matching 13 bases. V shed 8 bases, J shed 5 bases, and the junction held 7 bases outside the gene matches. This CDR3 has 15 residues. Per germline, CDR1 MDHEN and CDR2 SYDVKM. The CDR3 protein is CASETSGGGVDTQYF. CDR3 nucleotide sequence: TGTGCCAGCGAAACTAGCGGGGGGGGCGTAGATACGCAGTATTTT.

The chain employs TRBV28 and TRBJ2-3; no clear D. CDR1 MDHEN and CDR2 SYDVKM come from the germline V gene. The CDR3 runs to 14 residues. V lost 3 bases and J 6 bases, leaving 13 bases between the germline ends. Here the CDR3 DNA reads TGTGCCAGCAGTTTCAATGGTGGAGTGGATACGCAGTATTTT. Encoded protein: CASSFNGGVDTQYF.

This sequence joins TRBV6-5 and TRBJ2-1; D gene unclear. The V gene lost 2 bases and the J gene lost 8 bases, with 16 bases spanning the gap. The CDR3 runs 15 residues. Per the germline V gene, CDR1 is MNHEY and CDR2 is SVGAGI. CDR3 nucleotides: TGTGCCAGCAGTTACGGGTATCCGGGCGCCGATGAGCAGTTCTTC. The encoded protein is CASSYGYPGADEQFF.

With respect to this clone: The sample has other DNA sequences that encode this CDR3 too. The chain joins TRBV10-1 to TRBJ2-2; either TRBD1 or TRBD2 may supply D (5 bases each). CDR3 length: 13 residues. The V and J ends lost 0 bases and 14 bases respectively, with 13 bases between them. Germline CDR1 WNHNN, CDR2 SYGVQD (reference sequence). The DNA of the CDR3 is TGCGCCAGCAGTGAGTCGGGGACGTTCCCCCTGTTTTTT. Translated, it gives CASSESGTFPLFF.

The chain carries TRBV29-1 and TRBJ2-3; perhaps TRBD1 as D (6 bases). The CDR3 sequence is 14 residues long. V dropped 4 bases and J dropped 1 base, with 12 bases sitting between them. Germline-derived CDR1 and CDR2 are SQVTM and ANQGSEA. This CDR3 is CSVVGGAGTDTQYF. The CDR3 DNA is TGCAGCGTTGTTGGGGGCGCAGGCACAGATACGCAGTATTTT.

The chain is built from TRBV7-8 and TRBJ2-1; D is unresolved. V was trimmed by 1 base and J by 9 bases, leaving 7 bases between them. This CDR3 has 12 residues. The germline CDR1 and CDR2 sequences are SGHVS and FQNEAQ. Here the CDR3 reads CASSLVGGEQFF. The CDR3 DNA follows: TGTGCCAGCAGCTTAGTGGGCGGTGAGCAGTTCTTC.